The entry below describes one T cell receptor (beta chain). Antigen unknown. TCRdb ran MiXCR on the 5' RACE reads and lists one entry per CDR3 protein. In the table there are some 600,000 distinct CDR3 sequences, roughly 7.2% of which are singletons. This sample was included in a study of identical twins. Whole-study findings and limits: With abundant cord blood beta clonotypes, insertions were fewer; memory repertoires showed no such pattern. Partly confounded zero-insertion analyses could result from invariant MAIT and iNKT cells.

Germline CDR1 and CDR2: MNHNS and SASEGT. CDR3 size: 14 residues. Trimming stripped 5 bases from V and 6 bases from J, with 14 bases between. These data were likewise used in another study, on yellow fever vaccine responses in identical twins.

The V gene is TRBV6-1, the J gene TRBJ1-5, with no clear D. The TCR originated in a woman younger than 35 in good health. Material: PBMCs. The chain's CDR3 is CASSPQWWGQPQHF. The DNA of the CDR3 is TGTGCCAGCAGTCCCCAGTGGTGGGGTCAGCCCCAGCATTTT.